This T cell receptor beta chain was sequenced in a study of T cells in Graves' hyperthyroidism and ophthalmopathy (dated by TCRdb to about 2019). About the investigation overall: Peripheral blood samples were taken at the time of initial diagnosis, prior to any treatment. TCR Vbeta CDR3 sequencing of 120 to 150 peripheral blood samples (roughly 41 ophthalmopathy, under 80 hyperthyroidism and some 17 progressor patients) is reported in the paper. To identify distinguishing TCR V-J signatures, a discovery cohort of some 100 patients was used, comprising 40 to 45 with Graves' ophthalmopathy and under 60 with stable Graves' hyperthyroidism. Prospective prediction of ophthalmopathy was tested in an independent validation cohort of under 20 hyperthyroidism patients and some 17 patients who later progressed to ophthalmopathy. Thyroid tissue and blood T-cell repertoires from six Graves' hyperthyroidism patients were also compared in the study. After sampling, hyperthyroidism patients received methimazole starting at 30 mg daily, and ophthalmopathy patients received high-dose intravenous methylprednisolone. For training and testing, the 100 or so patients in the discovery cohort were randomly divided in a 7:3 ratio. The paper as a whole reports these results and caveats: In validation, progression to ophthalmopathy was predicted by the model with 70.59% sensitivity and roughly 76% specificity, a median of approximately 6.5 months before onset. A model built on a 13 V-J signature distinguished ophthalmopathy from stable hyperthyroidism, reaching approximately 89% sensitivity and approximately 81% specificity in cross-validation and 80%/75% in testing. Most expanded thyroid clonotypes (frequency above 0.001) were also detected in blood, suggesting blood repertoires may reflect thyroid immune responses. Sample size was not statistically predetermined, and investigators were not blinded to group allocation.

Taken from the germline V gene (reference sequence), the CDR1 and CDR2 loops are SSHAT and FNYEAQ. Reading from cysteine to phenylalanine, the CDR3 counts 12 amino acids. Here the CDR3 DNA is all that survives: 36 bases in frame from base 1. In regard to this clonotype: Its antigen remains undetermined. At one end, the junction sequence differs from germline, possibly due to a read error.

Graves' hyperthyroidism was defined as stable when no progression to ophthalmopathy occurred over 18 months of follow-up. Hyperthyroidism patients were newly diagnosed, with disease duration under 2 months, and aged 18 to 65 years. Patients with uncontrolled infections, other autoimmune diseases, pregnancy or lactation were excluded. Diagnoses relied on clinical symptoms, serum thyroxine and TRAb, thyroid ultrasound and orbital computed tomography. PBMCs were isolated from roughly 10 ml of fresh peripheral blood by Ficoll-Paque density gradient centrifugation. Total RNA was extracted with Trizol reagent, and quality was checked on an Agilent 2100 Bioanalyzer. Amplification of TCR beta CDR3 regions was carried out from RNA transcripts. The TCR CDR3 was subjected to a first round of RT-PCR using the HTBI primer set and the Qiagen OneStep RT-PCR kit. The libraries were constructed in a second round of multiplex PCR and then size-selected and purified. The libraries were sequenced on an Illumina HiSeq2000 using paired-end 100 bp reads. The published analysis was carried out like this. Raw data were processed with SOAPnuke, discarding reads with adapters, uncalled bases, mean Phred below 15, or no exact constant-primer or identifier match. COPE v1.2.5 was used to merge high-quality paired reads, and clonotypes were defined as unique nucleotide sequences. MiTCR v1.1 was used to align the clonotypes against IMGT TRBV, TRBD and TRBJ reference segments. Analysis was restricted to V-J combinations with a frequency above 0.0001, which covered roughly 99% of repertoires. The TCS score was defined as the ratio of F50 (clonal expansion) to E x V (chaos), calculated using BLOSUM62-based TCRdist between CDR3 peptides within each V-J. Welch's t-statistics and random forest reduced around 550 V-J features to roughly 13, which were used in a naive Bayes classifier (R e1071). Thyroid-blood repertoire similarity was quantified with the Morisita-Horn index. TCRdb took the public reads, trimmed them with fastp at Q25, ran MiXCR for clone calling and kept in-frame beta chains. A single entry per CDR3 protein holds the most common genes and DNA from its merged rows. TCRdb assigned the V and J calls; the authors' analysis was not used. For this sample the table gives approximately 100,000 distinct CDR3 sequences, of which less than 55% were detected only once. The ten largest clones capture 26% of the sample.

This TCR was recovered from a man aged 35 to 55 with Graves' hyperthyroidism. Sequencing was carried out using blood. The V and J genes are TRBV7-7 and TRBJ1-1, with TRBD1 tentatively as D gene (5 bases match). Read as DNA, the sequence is TGTGCTAGCACAGACAGGAACACTGAAGCTTTCTTT. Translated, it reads CASTDRNTEAFF.